This T cell receptor (beta chain) was recovered during a study of cytomegalovirus exposure and HLA in healthy donors. The germline CDR1 and CDR2 sequences are KGHSH and LQKENI. V was pared by 2 bases and J by 2 bases, with 8 bases of the junction left unmatched. The CDR3 sequence is 17 residues long. It was with 60 Vbeta and 13 Jbeta primers that the PCR ran. The protocol was immunoSEQ multiplex PCR, while the TCRdb copy is restricted to in-frame clones and leaves out a portion. The sample has roughly 200,000 clones, over 70% seen once. The TCR sequence derives from a woman in her fifties or sixties in good health and CMV-seropositive. The sample taken for sequencing was PBMCs. The chain uses TRBV18 and TRBJ2-3; 9 bases are shared with TRBD1. The CDR3 loop is CASSPSIQGAHTDTQYF. As DNA, the CDR3 is TGTGCCAGCTCACCATCTATACAGGGGGCTCACACAGATACGCAGTATTTT.